This TCR beta chain derives from a study of T cell changes during pregnancy in multiple sclerosis. Germline CDR1 is DFQATT and CDR2 is SNEGSKA (reference sequence). Trimming pared 6 bases from V and 2 bases from J, leaving 8 bases between. The CDR3 contains 11 residues. Assay used: immunoSEQ multiplex PCR; TCRdb lists only in-frame clones, some missing. Altogether about 44,000 clones are present, just under 95% being singletons, with the ten largest covering around 0.52%. The source material was CD4+ T cells from peripheral blood mononuclear cells, sampled in the third trimester of pregnancy. This receptor was taken from a female donor with multiple sclerosis, enrolled in a pregnancy study. This chain uses TRBV20-1 with TRBJ2-7; D uncertain. CDR3 bases: TGCAGTGCCCTAAAGACCTACGAGCAGTACTTC. Amino acid sequence: CSALKTYEQYF.